A selection of T cell receptor beta chains follows, all from one sample in a study of cytomegalovirus exposure and HLA in healthy donors. Only in-frame clones appear in the TCRdb table, and some are missing; sequencing was by immunoSEQ multiplex PCR. The sample contains about 120,000 clones, roughly 80% of which appear only once. The sequenced sample consisted of PBMCs. These receptors originate from a middle-aged woman in good health and CMV-seropositive. The CDR3 runs from the conserved cysteine through the conserved F or W. A D gene is named only where the DNA matches it firmly. Rows may omit the clone size; those that give it use once, few, many or a size class.

size	D	V	J	DNA	CDR3
-	-	TRBV19	TRBJ2-5	TGTGCCAGTAGTATTTCGGGGGGCCGAGAGACCCAGTACTTC	CASSISGGRETQYF
once	-	TRBV4-2	TRBJ1-6	TGTGCCAGCAGCCAAGAGGGTGCTAGCTCCTATAATTCCCCCCTCCACTTT	CASSQEGASSYNSPLHF
-	TRBD1	TRBV6-1	TRBJ2-7	TGTGCCAGCAACCTGGGACAGTTCTACGAGCAGTACTTC	CASNLGQFYEQYF
few	-	TRBV5-1	TRBJ1-1	TGCGCCAGCAGCTTGGAGGGGGTAAGGAGGGCTTTCTTT	CASSLEGVRRAFF
-	-	TRBV7-2	TRBJ2-1	TGTGCCAGCAACCTGGGACTTAACAATGAGCAGTTCTTC	CASNLGLNNEQFF
-	-	TRBV19	TRBJ1-1	TGTGCCAGTAGTATAGTTGAGGGAATGTGGACTGAAGCTTTCTTT	CASSIVEGMWTEAFF
-	-	TRBV19	TRBJ1-1	TGTGCCAGTAGTATAGATTCCTCCAGGGTGGGCACTGAAGCTTTCTTT	CASSIDSSRVGTEAFF
few	-	TRBV6-5	TRBJ2-5	TGTGCCAGCAGTCGCGAAGAGACCCAGTACTTC	CASSREETQYF
-	TRBD2	TRBV2	TRBJ2-1	TGTGCCAGCAGTGAAGGGACTAGCGGGAGGGTCAATGAGCAGTTCTTC	CASSEGTSGRVNEQFF
few	TRBD1	TRBV6-5	TRBJ1-1	TGTGCCAGCAGTTATTCCCGACAGGGGAGTTTAACTGAAGCTTTCTTT	CASSYSRQGSLTEAFF
few	TRBD1	TRBV6-5	TRBJ2-6	TGTGCCAGCAGCCGACAGGGGACTGGGGCCAACGTCCTGACTTTC	CASSRQGTGANVLTF
-	-	TRBV10-3	TRBJ1-1	TGTGCCATCACCCAGGGTCTGATGAACACTGAAGCTTTCTTT	CAITQGLMNTEAFF
-	-	TRBV4-3	TRBJ2-5	TGCGCCAGCAGCCCTGCTGTAGGGGGGGGAGAGACCCAGTACTTC	CASSPAVGGGETQYF
-	TRBD2	TRBV27	TRBJ2-2	TGTGCCAGCAGACGGACTAGCGGGAGCCCCGGGGAGCTGTTTTTT	CASRRTSGSPGELFF
-	TRBD2	TRBV6-1	TRBJ2-3	TGTGCCAGCTCGGAGCGGGGGGGGTCCACAGATACGCAGTATTTT	CASSERGGSTDTQYF
-	-	TRBV4-1	TRBJ2-7	TGCGCCAGCAGCCAAGATCACGGCAGGCTCTACGAGCAGTACTTC	CASSQDHGRLYEQYF
-	-	TRBV14	TRBJ1-5	TGTGCCAGCAGCCAAGAAAGGGGACATAGACGCAATCAGCCCCAGCATTTT	CASSQERGHRRNQPQHF
-	-	TRBV29-1	TRBJ2-4	TGCAGCGTTGAAGGCTCGGGACAATTTCAGTACTTC	CSVEGSGQFQYF
-	TRBD2	TRBV7-2	TRBJ2-5	TGTGCCAGCAGCCGCCCGAGACTAGCGGGAGCAGAGACCCAGTACTTC	CASSRPRLAGAETQYF
-	TRBD1	TRBV15	TRBJ1-5	TGTGCCACCAGGGCGGGGACAGTGGGGGATCAGCCCCAGCATTTT	CATRAGTVGDQPQHF
-	-	TRBV30	TRBJ2-5	TGTGCCTGGAGCGCTGGGCAGGCTACCCAGTACTTC	CAWSAGQATQYF
-	TRBD1	TRBV5-1	TRBJ1-5	TGCGCCAGCAGCTTGGGGGACAGGAATCAGCCCCAGCATTTT	CASSLGDRNQPQHF
-	-	TRBV5-1	TRBJ1-6	TGCGCCAGCAGGGAGGTCTCAGCAAAGGGCAATTCACCCCTCCACTTT	CASREVSAKGNSPLHF
once	TRBD1	TRBV14	TRBJ2-2	TGTGCCAGCAGCCAAGATATCCGGCGGGACAGGGGTATAGGGGAGCTGTTTTTT	CASSQDIRRDRGIGELFF
-	TRBD2	TRBV29-1	TRBJ2-1	TGCAGCGTTGACGGGACTAGCGACCGTTCCCCTTTGTACAATGAGCAGTTCTTC	CSVDGTSDRSPLYNEQFF
-	-	TRBV18	TRBJ1-1	TGTGCCAGCTCACCACAAGCAAGTCGATCCAACACTGAAGCTTTCTTT	CASSPQASRSNTEAFF